A single sample is the source of the 3 T cell receptor beta chains below, sequenced in a study of monozygotic twins with inflammatory bowel disease. One entry per CDR3 protein, without DNA, is what TCRdb gives after re-calling the 5' RACE reads. This listing includes 190,000 or so distinct CDR3 sequences. Source material: blood. Receptors were obtained from a human donor with ulcerative colitis or Crohn's disease, or a healthy co-twin of an affected twin (not recorded which).

The V and J genes are TRBV5-6 and TRBJ1-2; TCRdb indicates TRBD1, and absent DNA this call remains unverified. The germline CDR1 and CDR2 sequences are SGHDT and YYEEEE. The CDR3 has 13 residues. The CDR3 spells CASSFGGFYGYTF.

The V and J genes are TRBV12-3 or TRBV12-4 and TRBJ2-1; TCRdb indicates TRBD2, and absent DNA this call remains unverified. The CDR3 is 13 residues long. This chain's CDR3 is CASRTSGVDEQFF.

V is TRBV5-1 and J is TRBJ1-2; with no DNA, the TCRdb D assignment of TRBD1 cannot be verified. The CDR3 loop spans 13 amino acids. Germline V gives CDR1 SGHRS, CDR2 YFSETQ. CDR3 in amino acids: CASSQDRAPGYTF.